This entry concerns a single T cell receptor (beta chain). This clonotype was detected a few times. No cognate antigen has been identified for it. Base quality data are lacking; no much larger clone is found one base away. Set within a cohort of healthcare workers in London, UK, this nested case-control study involved weekly PCR testing of nasopharyngeal swabs along with blood sampling. Healthcare workers were enrolled in the week of the UK lockdown, from 23 to 31 March 2020, and were followed every week for up to roughly 16 weeks. The junction carries 14 bases between V and J, which are trimmed by 3 bases and 5 bases respectively. As encoded in the germline V gene (reference sequence), CDR1 is DFQATT while CDR2 is SNEGSKA. From the cysteine up to the phenylalanine, the CDR3 has a length of 14 residues. The entry retains the CDR3 DNA only, 42 bases that are in frame from base 1. The library was obtained by 5' RACE. The sequencer listed for this sample is NextSeq 500. The TCR library protocol attached unique molecular identifiers to individual cDNA molecules to correct for sequencing error and PCR bias. TCR alpha and beta chains were both sequenced, and the abundances of alpha and beta sequences in each sample were closely correlated with each other. Under the source paper's analysis protocol: V gene, J gene and CDR3 annotation of TCR sequences was performed with Decombinator V4. TCRs were defined as expanded if a significant change between any two time points was detected under a Poisson model with p below 0.0001. TCR abundances were normalised to the total number of TCRs sequenced per sample and expressed as counts per million. MAIT TCRs were defined by TRAV1-2 paired with TRAJ12, TRAJ20 or TRAJ33, and iNKT TCRs by TRAV10 paired with TRAJ18. VDJdb, accessed 1 November 2021, was searched for CMV, EBV and SARS-CoV-2 annotated TCRs, with TCRs annotated for multiple antigens excluded. TCRdb reanalyzed the raw reads on its own, using fastp at Q25 for trimming and MiXCR for clone calling, and kept in-frame beta chains. CDR3 protein duplicates are merged, each entry listing the most common genes and DNA. Clone size and V and J calls follow TCRdb, not the original study. Across this sample there are roughly 100,000 distinct CDR3 sequences, with roughly 13% seen only once. The ten largest clones add up to about 6% of the sample.

This sample was taken from a study of early T cells in non-severe SARS-CoV-2 infection (dated by TCRdb to about 2021). About the full investigation: Bulk RNA from unsorted whole blood was used for TCR sequencing, so alpha and beta chains could not be paired. Findings and caveats that apply to the study as a whole: VDJdb matching was skewed toward anti-spike CD8 responses and likely underestimated virus-specific expansions, missing private and CD4 specificities.

The sequenced sample consisted of whole blood. The receptor chain draws on TRBV20-1 and TRBJ1-5; the D gene is perhaps TRBD1, from 6 matching bases. The sequence came from an adult who was a healthcare worker with PCR-confirmed SARS-CoV-2 infection or an uninfected control (not recorded which). The bases are TGCAGTGCTAGGACCCTACAGGGAGATCAGCCCCAGCATTTT. Its translation is CSARTLQGDQPQHF.